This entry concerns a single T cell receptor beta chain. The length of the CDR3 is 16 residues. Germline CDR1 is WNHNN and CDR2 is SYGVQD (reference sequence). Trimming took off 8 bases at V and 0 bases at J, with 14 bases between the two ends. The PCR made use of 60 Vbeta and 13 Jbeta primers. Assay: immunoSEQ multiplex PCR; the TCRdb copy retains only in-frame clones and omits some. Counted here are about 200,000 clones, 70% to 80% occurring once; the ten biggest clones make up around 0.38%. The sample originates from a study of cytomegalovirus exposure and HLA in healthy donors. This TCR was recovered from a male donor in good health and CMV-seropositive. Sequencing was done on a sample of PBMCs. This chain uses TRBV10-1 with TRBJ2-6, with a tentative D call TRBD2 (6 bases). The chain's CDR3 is CASLTGLCSGANVLTF. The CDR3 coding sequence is TGCGCCAGCCTCACGGGACTCTGCTCTGGGGCCAACGTCCTGACTTTC.